The 6 T cell receptor beta chains below come from one sample, sequenced in a study of regulatory T cells in long-lasting Graves disease. Arm-PCR of CDR3 regions and iRepertoire HTBI primers were the basis on which TCR beta libraries were built. Each CDR3 protein is one row after TCRdb ran MiXCR on the multiplex PCR reads. The repertoire holds more than 300,000 distinct CDR3 sequences, around 16% seen once, with 22% in the top ten. Time point defined: newly diagnosed GD, antithyroid drugs for less than 3 months. Extracted RNA from PBMCs served as the source of the TCR library. The sequencing here drew on peripheral blood mononuclear cells (PBMCs), taken at new diagnosis, from a patient treated with antithyroid drugs. The receptors originated from a female donor with Graves disease.

This clonotype was picked up a small number of times. This chain joins TRBV6-2 or TRBV6-3 and TRBJ2-3, with 7 bases that match TRBD2. This CDR3 is built from 14 residues. Germline CDR1 reads MNHEY; CDR2 reads SVGEGT. J was trimmed by 6 bases and V by 4 bases; bases with no gene match: 7. The DNA of the CDR3 is TGTGCCAGCAGTTCCGGACTAGTAATGGATACGCAGTATTTT. Amino acids: CASSSGLVMDTQYF.

V usage is TRBV5-1 and J usage is TRBJ1-1; possible D gene TRBD1, 6 bases. The CDR3 has 15 residues. Looked up from germline, CDR1 is SGHRS and CDR2 is YFSETQ. The ends were cut back, 0 bases at V and 4 bases at J, with 13 bases in the middle. The DNA of the CDR3 is TGCGCCAGCAGCTTGGCCCCCGGGACACCCACTGAAGCTTTCTTT. As protein: CASSLAPGTPTEAFF. Filled out from reference TRBV5-1 and TRBJ1-1, the complete variable domain reads KAGVTQTPRYLIKTRGQQVTLSCSPISGHRSVSWYQQTPGQGLQFLFEYFSETQRNKGNFPGRFSGRQFSNSRSEMNVSTLELGDSALYLCASSLAPGTPTEAFFGQGTRLTVV.

At least ten counts were recorded for this clonotype. The chain recombines TRBV7-2 with TRBJ2-7, with 10 bases matching TRBD2. Germline V gene data show CDR1 as SGHTA and CDR2 as FQGNSA. V trimming: 4 bases; J trimming: 3 bases; junction bases outside the gene matches: 6. The CDR3 length is 15 residues. CDR3 sequence (DNA): TGTGCCAGCAGCTCAGGACTAGCGGAAGGCTACGAGCAGTACTTC. Protein sequence: CASSSGLAEGYEQYF.

This clonotype was seen many times. The chain uses TRBV28 and TRBJ1-1, with a weak D call TRBD1 (5 bases). Germline values: CDR1 MDHEN, CDR2 SYDVKM. This CDR3 has 15 residues. Trimming left V 6 bases short and J 0 bases short, with 14 bases between. The CDR3 spells CASRVRRGLNTEAFF. In DNA, the CDR3 is TGTGCCAGCAGGGTACGTAGGGGACTGAACACTGAAGCTTTCTTT.

This clonotype was counted at least ten times. The chain combines TRBV27 with TRBJ2-4; D perhaps matches TRBD1 (5 bases). The CDR3 runs 14 residues. CDR1 is MNHEY, CDR2 SMNVEV, per germline (reference sequence). The V end was cut by 8 bases, the J end by 0 bases, with 11 bases between. The CDR3 DNA sequence: TGTGCCAGCCAGGGCTCGTTAGCCAAAAACATTCAGTACTTC. Translating it yields CASQGSLAKNIQYF.

The CDR3 bases are TGTGCCAGCAGCTTAACGGGGGGTGTTGTCGGTGAAAAACTGTTTTTT. It codes for CASSLTGGVVGEKLFF. The V and J genes are TRBV7-9 and TRBJ1-4, with D perhaps TRBD1 (5 bases). Germline CDR1 SEHNR, CDR2 FQNEAQ (reference sequence). V lost 2 bases, J lost 7 bases, and 17 bases lay in between. The CDR3 has 16 residues.